This entry describes one TCR beta chain. This CDR3 is 13 amino acids long. The ends were cut back, 2 bases at V and 9 bases at J, with 8 bases in the middle. CDR1 is SEHNR, CDR2 FQNEAQ, per germline (reference sequence). Repertoires were generated with immunoSEQ multiplex PCR, while TCRdb's copy carries only in-frame clones and drops some. The table records 150,000 to 200,000 clones, around nine tenths of them present only once. The sample comes from a study of control samples from healthy donors and cancer patients. This clonotype was sampled from a man aged 30 to 39 in good health. Material: blood. The rearrangement links TRBV7-9 to TRBJ1-6; no definite D call. In DNA form, the CDR3 reads TGTGCCAGCAGCTTACAAACAAGTTCACCCCTCCACTTT. Protein sequence: CASSLQTSSPLHF. Together with reference TRBV7-9 and TRBJ1-6, the CDR3 gives the full variable domain: DTGVSQNPRHKITKRGQNVTFRCDPISEHNRLYWYRQTLGQGPEFLTYFQNEAQLEKSRLLSDRFSAERPKGSFSTLEIQRTEQGDSAMYLCASSLQTSSPLHFGNGTRLTVT.